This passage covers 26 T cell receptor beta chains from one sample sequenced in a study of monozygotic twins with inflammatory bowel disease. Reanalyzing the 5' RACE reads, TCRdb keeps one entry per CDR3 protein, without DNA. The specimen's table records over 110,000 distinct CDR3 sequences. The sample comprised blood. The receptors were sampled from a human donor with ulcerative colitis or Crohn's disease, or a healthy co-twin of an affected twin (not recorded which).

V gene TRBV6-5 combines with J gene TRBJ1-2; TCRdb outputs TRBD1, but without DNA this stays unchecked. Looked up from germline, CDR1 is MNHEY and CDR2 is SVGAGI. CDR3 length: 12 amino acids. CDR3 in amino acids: CASIDYRVGYTF.

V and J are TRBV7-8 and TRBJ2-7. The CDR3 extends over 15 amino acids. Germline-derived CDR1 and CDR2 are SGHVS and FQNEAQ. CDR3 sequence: CASSRIRGSSYEQYF.

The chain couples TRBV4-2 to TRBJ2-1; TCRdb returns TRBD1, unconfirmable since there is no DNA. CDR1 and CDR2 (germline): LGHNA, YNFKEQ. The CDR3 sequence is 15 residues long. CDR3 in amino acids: CASSPRDRFYNEQFF.

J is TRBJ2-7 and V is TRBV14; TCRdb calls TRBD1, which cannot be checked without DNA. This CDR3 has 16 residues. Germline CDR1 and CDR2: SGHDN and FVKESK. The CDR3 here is CASSHPIAGPSYEQYF.

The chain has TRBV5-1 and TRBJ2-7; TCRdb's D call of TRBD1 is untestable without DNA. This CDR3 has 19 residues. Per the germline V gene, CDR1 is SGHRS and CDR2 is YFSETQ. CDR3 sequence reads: CASSFVYFAMTGVRREQYF.

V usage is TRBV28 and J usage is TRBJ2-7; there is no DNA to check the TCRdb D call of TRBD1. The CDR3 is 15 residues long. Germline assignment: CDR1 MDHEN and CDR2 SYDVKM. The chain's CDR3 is CASRSPGTGGYEQYF.

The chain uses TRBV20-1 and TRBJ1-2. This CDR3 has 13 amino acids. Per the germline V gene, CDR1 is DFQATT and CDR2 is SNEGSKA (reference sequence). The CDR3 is CSARDAVNYGYTF.

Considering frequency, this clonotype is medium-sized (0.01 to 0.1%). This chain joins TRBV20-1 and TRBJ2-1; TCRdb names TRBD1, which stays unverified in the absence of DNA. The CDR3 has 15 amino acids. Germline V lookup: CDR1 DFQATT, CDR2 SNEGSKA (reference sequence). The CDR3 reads CSAREAGKGYNEQFF.

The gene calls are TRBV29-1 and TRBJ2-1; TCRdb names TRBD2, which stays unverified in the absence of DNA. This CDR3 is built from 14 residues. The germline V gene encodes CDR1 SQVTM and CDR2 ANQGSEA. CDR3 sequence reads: CSVDSGGPYNEQFF.

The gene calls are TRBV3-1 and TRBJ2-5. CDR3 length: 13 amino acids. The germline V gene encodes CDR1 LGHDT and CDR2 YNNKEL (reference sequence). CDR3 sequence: CASSQDSQETQYF.

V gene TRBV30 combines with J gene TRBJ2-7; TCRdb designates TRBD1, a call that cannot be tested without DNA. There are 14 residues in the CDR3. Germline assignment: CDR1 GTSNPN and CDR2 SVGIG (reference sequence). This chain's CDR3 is CAWSAPGHIYEQYF.

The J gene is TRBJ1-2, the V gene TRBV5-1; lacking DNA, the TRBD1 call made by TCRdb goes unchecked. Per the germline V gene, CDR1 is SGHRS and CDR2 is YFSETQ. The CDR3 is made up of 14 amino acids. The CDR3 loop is CASSRLQGHYGYTF.

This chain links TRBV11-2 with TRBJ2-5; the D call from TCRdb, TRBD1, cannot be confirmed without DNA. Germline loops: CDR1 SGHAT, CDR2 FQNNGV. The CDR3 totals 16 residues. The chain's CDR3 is CASSLDYRDRAKTQYF.

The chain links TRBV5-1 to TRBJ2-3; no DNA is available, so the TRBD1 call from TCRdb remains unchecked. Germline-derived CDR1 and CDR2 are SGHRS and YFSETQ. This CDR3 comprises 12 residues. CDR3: CASSFPADTQYF.

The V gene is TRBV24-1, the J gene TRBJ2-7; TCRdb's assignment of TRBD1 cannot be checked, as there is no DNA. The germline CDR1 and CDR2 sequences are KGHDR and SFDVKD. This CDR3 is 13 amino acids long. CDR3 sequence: CATSDLPRGEQYF.

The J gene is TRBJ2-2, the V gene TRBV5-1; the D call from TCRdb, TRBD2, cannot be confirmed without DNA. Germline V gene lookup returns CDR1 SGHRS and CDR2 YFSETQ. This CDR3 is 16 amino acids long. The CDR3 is CASSRISGDLTGELFF.

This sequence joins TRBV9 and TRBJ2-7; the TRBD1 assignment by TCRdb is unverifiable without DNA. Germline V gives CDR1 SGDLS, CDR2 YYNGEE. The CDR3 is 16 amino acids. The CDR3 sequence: CASSVEGTGKSYEQYF.

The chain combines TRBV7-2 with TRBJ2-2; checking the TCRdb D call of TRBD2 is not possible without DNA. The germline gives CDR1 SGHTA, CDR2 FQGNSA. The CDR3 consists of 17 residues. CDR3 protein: CASSPRTSGGVGGELFF.

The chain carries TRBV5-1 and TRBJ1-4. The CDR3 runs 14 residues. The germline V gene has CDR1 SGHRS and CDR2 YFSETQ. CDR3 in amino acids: CASSGHSEGEKLFF.

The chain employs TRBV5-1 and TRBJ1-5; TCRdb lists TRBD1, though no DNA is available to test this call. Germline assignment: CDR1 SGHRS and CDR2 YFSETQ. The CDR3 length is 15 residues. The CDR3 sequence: CASSQDGTGNQPQHF.

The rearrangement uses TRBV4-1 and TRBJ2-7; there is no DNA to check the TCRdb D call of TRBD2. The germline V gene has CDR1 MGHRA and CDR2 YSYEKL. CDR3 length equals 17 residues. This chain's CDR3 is CASSQGLMAGGRYEQYF.

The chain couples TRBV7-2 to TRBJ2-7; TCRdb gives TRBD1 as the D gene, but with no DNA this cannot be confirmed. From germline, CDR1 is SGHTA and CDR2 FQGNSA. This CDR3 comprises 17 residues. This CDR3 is CASSLGPGRGGNYEQYF.

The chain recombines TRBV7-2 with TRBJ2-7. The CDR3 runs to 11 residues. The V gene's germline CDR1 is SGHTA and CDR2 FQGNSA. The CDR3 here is CASSITREQYF.

Here the CDR3 reads CASSLFAYRVGELFF. The gene calls are TRBV7-2 and TRBJ2-2. Germline V gene lookup returns CDR1 SGHTA and CDR2 FQGNSA. This CDR3 region has 15 residues.

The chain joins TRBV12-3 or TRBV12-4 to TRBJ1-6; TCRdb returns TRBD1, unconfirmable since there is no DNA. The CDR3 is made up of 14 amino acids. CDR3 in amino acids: CASSLDRGGLPLHF.

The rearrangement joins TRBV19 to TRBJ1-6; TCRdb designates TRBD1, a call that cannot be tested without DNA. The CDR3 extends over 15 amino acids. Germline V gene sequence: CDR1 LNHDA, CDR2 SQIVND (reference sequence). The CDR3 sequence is CASSMGGPYNSPLHF.